These T cell receptor beta chains were read from a single sample in a study of spatial heterogeneity in lung cancer. TCRdb called the 5' RACE reads again in MiXCR, with one record for every CDR3 protein. This table has about 5,100 distinct CDR3 sequences, 7.8% appearing once. Source: lung tumor tissue, taken at surgery. These receptors originate from a female donor with early-stage non-small cell lung cancer. CDR3s include the opening cysteine and the closing phenylalanine or tryptophan. Fields, in order: D gene, clone size, J gene, V gene, CDR3 DNA, CDR3 protein. A D gene is named only where the DNA matches it firmly. Only part of the rows carry a size: once, few, many, or a class if the clone is expanded.

d_gene: NA; abundance: medium-sized; j_gene: TRBJ1-2; v_gene: TRBV6-2/TRBV6-3; CDR3nt: TGTGCCAGCAACACCCCGTTCAGGGGAAACGGCTACACCTTC; CDR3aa: CASNTPFRGNGYTF
d_gene: NA; abundance: medium-sized; j_gene: TRBJ1-5; v_gene: TRBV19; CDR3nt: TGTGCCAGTAGTAGGGGATTTAGCAATCAGCCCCAGCATTTT; CDR3aa: CASSRGFSNQPQHF
d_gene: NA; abundance: many; j_gene: TRBJ1-6; v_gene: TRBV27; CDR3nt: TGTGCCAGCAGTTTCTCCAATTCACCCCTCCACTTT; CDR3aa: CASSFSNSPLHF
d_gene: TRBD2; abundance: medium-sized; j_gene: TRBJ2-2; v_gene: TRBV5-8; CDR3nt: TGTGCCAGCAGCTTGGGGTTTACTAGCGGGAGAACCGGGGAGCTGTTTTTT; CDR3aa: CASSLGFTSGRTGELFF
d_gene: NA; abundance: medium-sized; j_gene: TRBJ2-1; v_gene: TRBV2; CDR3nt: TGTGCCAGCAATTCAGTCAATGAGCAGTTCTTC; CDR3aa: CASNSVNEQFF
d_gene: NA; abundance: few; j_gene: TRBJ1-2; v_gene: TRBV18; CDR3nt: TGTGCCAGCTCCCTCCCTTCCTCGAGGGGCTACACCTTC; CDR3aa: CASSLPSSRGYTF
d_gene: TRBD2; abundance: many; j_gene: TRBJ2-3; v_gene: TRBV20-1; CDR3nt: TGCAGTGCCATAGACCCGACTAGCGGCACCACAGATACGCAGTATTTT; CDR3aa: CSAIDPTSGTTDTQYF
d_gene: TRBD1; abundance: few; j_gene: TRBJ1-2; v_gene: TRBV6-5; CDR3nt: TGTGCCAGCAGACCGGGACAGGGGCGCTATGGCTACACCTTC; CDR3aa: CASRPGQGRYGYTF
d_gene: NA; abundance: NA; j_gene: TRBJ2-7; v_gene: TRBV5-1; CDR3nt: TGCGCCAGCAGCTTGGGGACGGTTTCTTCCTACGAGCAGTACTTC; CDR3aa: CASSLGTVSSYEQYF
d_gene: TRBD1; abundance: medium-sized; j_gene: TRBJ1-2; v_gene: TRBV6-1; CDR3nt: TGTGCCAGCAGTGAAGTAGTTGGGACAGATGGCTACACCTTC; CDR3aa: CASSEVVGTDGYTF
d_gene: NA; abundance: medium-sized; j_gene: TRBJ2-3; v_gene: TRBV20-1; CDR3nt: TGCAGTGCGTACTGGGGCACAGATACGCAGTATTTT; CDR3aa: CSAYWGTDTQYF
d_gene: TRBD1; abundance: many; j_gene: TRBJ1-1; v_gene: TRBV5-4; CDR3nt: TGTGCCAGCAGCTCCGAAGGACAGGGGAGAACTGAAGCTTTCTTT; CDR3aa: CASSSEGQGRTEAFF